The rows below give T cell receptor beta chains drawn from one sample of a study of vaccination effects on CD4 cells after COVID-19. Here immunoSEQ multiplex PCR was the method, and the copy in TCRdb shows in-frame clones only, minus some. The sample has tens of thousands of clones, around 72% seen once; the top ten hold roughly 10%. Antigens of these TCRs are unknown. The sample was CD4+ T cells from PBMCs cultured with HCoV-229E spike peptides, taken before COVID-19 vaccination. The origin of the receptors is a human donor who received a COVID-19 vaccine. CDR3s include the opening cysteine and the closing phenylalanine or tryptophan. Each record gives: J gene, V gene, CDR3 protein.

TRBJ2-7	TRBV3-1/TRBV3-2	CASSPTSGGTREQYF
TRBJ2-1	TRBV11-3	CASSLDPTDNEQFF
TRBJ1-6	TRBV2	CASSEIEDSPLHF
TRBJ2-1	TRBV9	CASSVVAAGEGEQFF
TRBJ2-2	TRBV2	CASSDTPNTGELFF
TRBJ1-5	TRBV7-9	CASSPSGGVNNQPQHF
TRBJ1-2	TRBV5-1	CASSPGQGVYGYTF
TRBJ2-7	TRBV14	CASSHRAGVAYEQYF
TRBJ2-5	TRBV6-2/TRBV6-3	CASSYGRDQYF
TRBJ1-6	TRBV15	CATSRTWGSPLHF
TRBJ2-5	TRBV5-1	CASSPIGGGETQYF
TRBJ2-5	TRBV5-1	CASSSTGALRSIIQYF
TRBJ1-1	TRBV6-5	CASSSLLRGDTEAFF
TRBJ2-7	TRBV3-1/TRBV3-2	CASSLAGGREQYF
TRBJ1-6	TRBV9	CASSVGGPGDSPLHF
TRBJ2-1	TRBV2	CASTGGAYNEQFF
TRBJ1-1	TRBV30	CAWKIQGTNTEAFF
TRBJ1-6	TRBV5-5	CASSILGNHNSPLHF
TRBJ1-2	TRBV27	CASSLLFGSGTGGGYTF
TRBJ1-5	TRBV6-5	CASNPTGNQPQHF
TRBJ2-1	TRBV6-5	CASRSLSSYNEQFF
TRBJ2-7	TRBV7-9	CASSLTSGGVPYEQYF
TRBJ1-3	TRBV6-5	CASSSGQGNGNTIYF
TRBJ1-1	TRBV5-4	CASSLVGGRGLNTEAFF
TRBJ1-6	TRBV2	CASTTGTSPLHF
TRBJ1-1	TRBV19	CASSIEELPAFF
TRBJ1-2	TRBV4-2	CASSQDAATNYGYTF